This T cell receptor (beta chain) was profiled in a study of Ad26.COV2.S vaccination and SARS-CoV-2 variants (dated by TCRdb to the early 2020s). With regard to the full study: Donors in the vaccine arm were drawn from COV1001, a multicentre, randomized, double-blind, placebo-controlled phase I-IIa trial testing Ad26.COV2.S in healthy adults. Dosing of Ad26.COV2.S was intramuscular, at either 5x10^10 or 1x10^11 viral particles, delivered as one shot or as two shots spaced 56 days apart. TCRbeta repertoire sequencing was used to assess the specificity and breadth of SARS-CoV-2-reactive T cell receptors after Ad26.COV2.S vaccination. A total of about 30 samples were included in the TCR-sequenced set, comprising about 20 Ad26.COV2.S vaccine recipients, 5 placebo recipients and 8 SARS-CoV-2 convalescent individuals. Participants in the trial were split at random into five groups of five each, receiving low-dose or high-dose Ad26.COV2.S once or twice, or else placebo on both occasions. Blinding of investigators to trial group allocation was maintained during experiments and outcome assessment. Study-wide findings and limitations: The authors noted that the TCR breadth and depth analyses may have underestimated total T cell responses. Higher spike-specific TCR breadth was observed in Ad26.COV2.S recipients than in placebo recipients (P = 0.0014). The study was not powered to compare responses between vaccine doses or regimens. After vaccination, substantial breadth of spike-specific CD8+ and CD4+ T cell responses was reported. Vaccine and placebo recipients had similar non-spike TCR breadth, a finding consistent with the vaccine containing only spike.

About this clone itself: Its antigen specificity is not known. No base qualities exist here, and no much larger clone lies one base off it.

V is pared back by 2 bases and J by 2 bases, with 10 bases lying between the germline termini. The CDR3 runs 14 amino acids, cysteine and phenylalanine included. Left in the record is the CDR3 DNA by itself, 42 bases read in frame from the first base. CDR1 and CDR2, per the germline V gene, are MDHEN and SYDVKM. TCRbeta CDR3 regions were sequenced with the immunoSEQ Assay. After extraction, genomic DNA underwent amplification by bias-controlled multiplex PCR, followed by high-throughput sequencing. In the authors' own workflow: To quantify the absolute abundance of every unique TCRbeta CDR3 region, sequences were collapsed and filtered. Usable DNA was measured by amplifying reference genes present in all nucleated cells, and TCRbeta template counts were normalized to that usable DNA to estimate T cell fraction. Repertoire TCRs were annotated as SARS-CoV-2-specific by exact matching of V gene, CDR3 amino acid sequence and J gene to a known reactive TCR set. MIRA supplied the reference SARS-CoV-2 TCR set, which was filtered for enrichment in COVID-19-positive ImmuneCODE repertoires so that public or cross-reactive TCRs were removed. Using the MIRA antigens, annotated TCRs were further analysed by specific ORF or by position within an ORF. Depth was the summed frequency of annotated unique rearrangements, while breadth was defined as annotated unique rearrangements over total unique productive rearrangements. Two-sided Wilcoxon rank-sum tests were used to compare TCR breadth between groups. Sourced from immuneACCESS, this table was stored by TCRdb with only in-frame sequences that have V and J called. A share of the clones is absent; for the studies checked, an unresolved V gene accounts for under half, and the remainder has no known explanation. The V and J calls and clone size are taken from that table; D and trimming were inferred from the DNA. Across this sample there are around 450,000 clones, with approximately 89% seen only once. About 2.7% of the sample is in the top ten clones.

The sample's treatment or condition, from its label and the paper: some 19 received Ad26.COV2.S at low or high dose, single or two shots; several received placebo; per-sample allocation not given. For vaccine and placebo recipients, repertoires were sequenced using samples collected on day 63 after the first injection. Between 29 July and 7 August 2020, Cohort 1b enrolled around 25 adults aged 18-55 years at one site in Boston, USA. As a vaccine, Ad26.COV2.S was a replication-incompetent adenovirus type 26 vector that expressed a prefusion-stabilized SARS-CoV-2 spike protein derived from the original Wuhan strain.

Specimen: peripheral blood, collected in a trial of Ad26.COV2.S vaccine versus placebo. The receptor was derived from a person aged 18 to 59 who received the Ad26.COV2.S COVID-19 vaccine or a placebo. The chain is made from TRBV28 and TRBJ2-7, with TRBD1 as a weak D call on 6 bases. CDR3 loop: CASSLPGEAYEQYF. The nucleotides read TGTGCCAGCAGTTTACCAGGGGAAGCCTACGAGCAGTACTTC.